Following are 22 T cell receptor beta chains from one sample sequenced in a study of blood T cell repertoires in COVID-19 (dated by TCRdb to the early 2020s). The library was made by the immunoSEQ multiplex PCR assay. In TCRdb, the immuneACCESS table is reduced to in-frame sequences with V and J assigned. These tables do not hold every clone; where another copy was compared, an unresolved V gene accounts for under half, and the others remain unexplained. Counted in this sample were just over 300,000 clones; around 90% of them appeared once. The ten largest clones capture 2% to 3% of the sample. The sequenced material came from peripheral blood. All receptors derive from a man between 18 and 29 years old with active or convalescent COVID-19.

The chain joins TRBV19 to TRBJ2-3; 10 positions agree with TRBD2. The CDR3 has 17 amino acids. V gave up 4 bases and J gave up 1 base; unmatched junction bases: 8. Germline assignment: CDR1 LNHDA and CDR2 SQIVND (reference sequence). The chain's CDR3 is CASSRLAGVRGTDTQYF. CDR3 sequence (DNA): TGTGCCAGTAGTAGGCTAGCGGGAGTGAGAGGCACAGATACGCAGTATTTT.

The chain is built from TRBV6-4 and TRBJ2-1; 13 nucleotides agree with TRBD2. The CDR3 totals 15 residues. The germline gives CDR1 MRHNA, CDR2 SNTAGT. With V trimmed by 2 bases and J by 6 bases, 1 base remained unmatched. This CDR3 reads CASSDTSGGANEQFF. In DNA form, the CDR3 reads TGTGCCAGCAGTGACACTAGCGGGGGGGCCAATGAGCAGTTCTTC.

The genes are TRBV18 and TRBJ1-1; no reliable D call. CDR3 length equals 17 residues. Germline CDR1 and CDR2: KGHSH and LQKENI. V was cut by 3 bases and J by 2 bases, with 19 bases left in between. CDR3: CASSPSSVAVFNTEAFF. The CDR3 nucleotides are TGTGCCAGCTCACCTTCATCGGTGGCGGTTTTTAACACTGAAGCTTTCTTT. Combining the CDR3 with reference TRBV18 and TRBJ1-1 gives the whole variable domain NAGVMQNPRHLVRRRGQEARLRCSPMKGHSHVYWYRQLPEEGLKFMVYLQKENIIDESGMPKERFSAEFPKEGPSILRIQQVVRGDSAAYFCASSPSSVAVFNTEAFFGQGTRLTVV.

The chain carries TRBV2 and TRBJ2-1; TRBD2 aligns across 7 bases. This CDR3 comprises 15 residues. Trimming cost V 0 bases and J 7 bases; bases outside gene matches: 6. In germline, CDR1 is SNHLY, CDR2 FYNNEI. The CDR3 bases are TGTGCCAGCAGTGAAGCAGTAGGACTAGGGAATGAGCAGTTCTTC. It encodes CASSEAVGLGNEQFF.

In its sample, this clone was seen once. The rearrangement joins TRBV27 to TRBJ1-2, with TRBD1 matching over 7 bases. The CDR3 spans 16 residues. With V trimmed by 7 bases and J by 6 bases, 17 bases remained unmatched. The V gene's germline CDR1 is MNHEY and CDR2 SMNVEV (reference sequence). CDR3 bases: TGTGCCAGCACCAAACAACCCGGGACAGTGTTCGATGGCTACACCTTC. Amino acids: CASTKQPGTVFDGYTF.

CDR3: CASSLRSSSGNTIYF. The CDR3 nucleotides read TGTGCCAGCAGCTTACGGAGCTCCTCTGGAAACACCATATATTTT. This chain links TRBV7-8 with TRBJ1-3, with D hard to call. Germline lookup yields CDR1 SGHVS and CDR2 FQNEAQ. Deletions cut 2 bases from V and 0 bases from J, with 8 bases between. The CDR3 totals 15 residues.

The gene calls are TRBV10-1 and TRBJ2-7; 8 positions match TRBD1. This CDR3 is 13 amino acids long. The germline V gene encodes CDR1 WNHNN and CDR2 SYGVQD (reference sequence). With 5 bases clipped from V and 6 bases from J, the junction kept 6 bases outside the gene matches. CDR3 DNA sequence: TGCGCCAGCAGTAAGGACAGGGATCTCGAGCAGTACTTC. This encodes CASSKDRDLEQYF.

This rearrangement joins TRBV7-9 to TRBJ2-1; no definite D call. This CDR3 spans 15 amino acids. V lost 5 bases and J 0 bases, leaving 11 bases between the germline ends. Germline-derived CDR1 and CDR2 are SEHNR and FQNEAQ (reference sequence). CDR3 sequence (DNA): TGTGCCAGCAGCCCCCAGTTAAGCTCCTACAATGAGCAGTTCTTC. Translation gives CASSPQLSSYNEQFF.

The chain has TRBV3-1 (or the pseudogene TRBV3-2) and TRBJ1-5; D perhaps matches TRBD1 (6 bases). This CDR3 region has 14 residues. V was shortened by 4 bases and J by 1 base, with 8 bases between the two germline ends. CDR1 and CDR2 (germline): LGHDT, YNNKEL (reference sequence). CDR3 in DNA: TGTGCCAGCAGCCTCGGGACAAGCAATCAGCCCCAGCATTTT. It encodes CASSLGTSNQPQHF.

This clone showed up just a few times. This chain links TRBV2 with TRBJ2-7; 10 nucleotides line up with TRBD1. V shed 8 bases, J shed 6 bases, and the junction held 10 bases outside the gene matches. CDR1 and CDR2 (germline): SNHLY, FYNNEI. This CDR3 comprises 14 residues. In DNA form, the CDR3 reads TGTGCCAGCGGGAAAGGACAGGGGGTTCTCGAGCAGTACTTC. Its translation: CASGKGQGVLEQYF.

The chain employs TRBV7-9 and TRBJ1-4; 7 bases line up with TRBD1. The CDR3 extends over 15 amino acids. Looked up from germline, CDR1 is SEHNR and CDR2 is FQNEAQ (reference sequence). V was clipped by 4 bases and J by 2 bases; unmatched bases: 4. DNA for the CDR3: TGTGCCAGCAGCTCCCTGGGACAGACTAATGAAAAACTGTTTTTT. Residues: CASSSLGQTNEKLFF.

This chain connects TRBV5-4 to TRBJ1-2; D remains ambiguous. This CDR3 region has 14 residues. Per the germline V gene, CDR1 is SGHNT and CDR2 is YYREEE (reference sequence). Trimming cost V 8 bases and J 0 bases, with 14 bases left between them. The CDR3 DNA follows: TGTGCCAGTTGGATTGGGGAGACTAACTATGGCTACACCTTC. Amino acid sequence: CASWIGETNYGYTF.

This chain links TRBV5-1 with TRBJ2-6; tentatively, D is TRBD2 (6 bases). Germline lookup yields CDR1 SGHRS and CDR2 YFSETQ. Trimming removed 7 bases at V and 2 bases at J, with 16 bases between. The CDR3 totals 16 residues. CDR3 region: CASSTAGTPGANVLTF. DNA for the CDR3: TGCGCCAGCTCCACTGCGGGAACCCCTGGGGCCAACGTCCTGACTTTC.

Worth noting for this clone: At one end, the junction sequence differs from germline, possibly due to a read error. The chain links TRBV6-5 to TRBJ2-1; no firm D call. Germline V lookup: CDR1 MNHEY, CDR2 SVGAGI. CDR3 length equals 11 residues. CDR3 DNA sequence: TGTGCCAGCAGTCCTCTGGAGACTGCCGTCTTC. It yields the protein CASSPLETAVF.

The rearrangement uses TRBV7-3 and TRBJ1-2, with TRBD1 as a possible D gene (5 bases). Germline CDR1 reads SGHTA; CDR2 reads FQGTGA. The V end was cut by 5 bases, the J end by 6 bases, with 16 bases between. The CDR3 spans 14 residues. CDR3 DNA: TGTGCCAGCAGCCCAGAGTCATCGGGGGATGGCTACACCTTC. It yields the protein CASSPESSGDGYTF.

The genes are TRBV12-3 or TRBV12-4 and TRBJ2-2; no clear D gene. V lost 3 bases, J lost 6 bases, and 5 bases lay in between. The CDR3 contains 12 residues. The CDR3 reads CASSFYPGELFF. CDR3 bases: TGTGCCAGCAGTTTCTATCCCGGGGAGCTGTTTTTT.

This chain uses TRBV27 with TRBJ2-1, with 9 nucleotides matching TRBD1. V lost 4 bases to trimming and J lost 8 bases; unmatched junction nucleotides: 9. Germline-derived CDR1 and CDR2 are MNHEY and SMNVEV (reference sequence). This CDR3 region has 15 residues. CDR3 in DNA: TGTGCCAGCAGTTCACCGGGACAGGGAAGAGATGAGCAGTTCTTC. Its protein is CASSSPGQGRDEQFF.

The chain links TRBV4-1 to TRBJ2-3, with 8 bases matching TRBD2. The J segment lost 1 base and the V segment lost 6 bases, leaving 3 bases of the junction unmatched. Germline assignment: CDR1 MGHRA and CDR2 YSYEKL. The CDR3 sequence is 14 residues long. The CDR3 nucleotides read TGCGCCAGCAGGAGCGGGAGTGGCACAGATACGCAGTATTTT. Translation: CASRSGSGTDTQYF.

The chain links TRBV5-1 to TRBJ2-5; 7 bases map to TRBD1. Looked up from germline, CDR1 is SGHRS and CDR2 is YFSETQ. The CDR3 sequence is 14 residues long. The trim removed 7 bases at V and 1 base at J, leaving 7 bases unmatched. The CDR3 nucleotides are TGCGCCAGCGGGCCGGACAGGCGCCAAGAGACCCAGTACTTC. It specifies CASGPDRRQETQYF.

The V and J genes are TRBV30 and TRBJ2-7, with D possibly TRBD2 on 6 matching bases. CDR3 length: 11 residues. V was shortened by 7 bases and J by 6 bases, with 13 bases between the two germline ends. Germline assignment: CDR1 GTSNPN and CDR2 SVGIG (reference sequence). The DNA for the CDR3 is TGTGCCTACCTCGTCGGGAGCGAGCAGTACTTC. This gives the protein CAYLVGSEQYF.

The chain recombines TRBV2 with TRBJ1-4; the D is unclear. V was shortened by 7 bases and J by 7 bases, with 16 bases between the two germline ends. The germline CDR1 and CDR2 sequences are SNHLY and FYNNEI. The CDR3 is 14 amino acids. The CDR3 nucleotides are TGTGCCAGCAACGATAGGTTATCGGGTGAAAAACTGTTTTTT. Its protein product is CASNDRLSGEKLFF.

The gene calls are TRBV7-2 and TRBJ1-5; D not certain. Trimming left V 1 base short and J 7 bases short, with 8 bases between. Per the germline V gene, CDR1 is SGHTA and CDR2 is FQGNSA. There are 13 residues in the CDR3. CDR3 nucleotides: TGTGCCAGCAGCTTAGGAACGGGACAGCCCCAGCATTTT. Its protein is CASSLGTGQPQHF.